A single sample is the source of the 21 T cell receptor beta chains below, sequenced in a study of blood T cell repertoires in COVID-19. Assay used: immunoSEQ multiplex PCR; TCRdb lists only in-frame clones, some missing. The sample records approximately 260,000 clones, about nine tenths being singletons. The sequenced material came from PBMCs or T cells enriched from blood (not recorded which). All receptors come from a woman between 18 and 30 years old who had recovered from COVID-19.

This chain joins TRBV5-4 and TRBJ1-2, with 7 positions matching TRBD1. Germline V lookup: CDR1 SGHNT, CDR2 YYREEE (reference sequence). This CDR3 comprises 15 residues. V gave up 3 bases and J gave up 4 bases; unmatched junction bases: 9. The DNA of the CDR3 is TGTGCCAGCAGCTATGGGACAGCTAGCCTCTATGGCTACACCTTC. It yields the protein CASSYGTASLYGYTF. The full variable domain, rest sourced from reference TRBV5-4 and TRBJ1-2, is ETGVTQSPTHLIKTRGQQVTLRCSSQSGHNTVSWYQQALGQGPQFIFQYYREEENGRGNFPPRFSGLQFPNYSSELNVNALELDDSALYLCASSYGTASLYGYTFGSGTRLTVV.

V and J are TRBV5-8 and TRBJ1-2, with 10 bases matching TRBD1. V trimming: 2 bases; J trimming: 8 bases; junction bases outside the gene matches: 9. Germline V CDR1 and CDR2: SGHTS, YDEGEE. This CDR3 is built from 15 residues. The CDR3 DNA follows: TGTGCCAGCAGCTTTGGACAGGGGGTGAGGTGGGGCTACACCTTC. As protein: CASSFGQGVRWGYTF.

The rearrangement uses TRBV29-1 and TRBJ2-6; 8 bases are a match to TRBD1. CDR1 is SQVTM, CDR2 ANQGSEA, per germline. The CDR3 spans 15 residues. Trimming removed 6 bases from V and 4 bases from J; junction bases left unmatched: 8. The CDR3 spells CSVGTGGVGANVLTF. In DNA form, the CDR3 reads TGCAGCGTCGGGACAGGCGGGGTGGGGGCCAACGTCCTGACTTTC.

The chain carries TRBV13 and TRBJ1-3, with 10 bases fitting TRBD1. V gave up 5 bases and J gave up 5 bases; unmatched junction bases: 12. Germline V gene data show CDR1 as PRHDT and CDR2 as FYEKMQ (reference sequence). The CDR3 has 17 amino acids. CDR3 sequence (DNA): TGTGCCAGCAGCCCACGAGACAGGGGGCGGGAGAGAAACACCATATATTTT. As protein: CASSPRDRGRERNTIYF.

This clone occurred once. This chain uses TRBV28 with TRBJ1-3; the D gene is possibly TRBD1 (6 bases). Trimming removed 3 bases at V and 5 bases at J, with 11 bases between. This CDR3 is built from 14 residues. Germline values: CDR1 MDHEN, CDR2 SYDVKM. CDR3 residues: CASSFIDRRNTIYF. The DNA of the CDR3 is TGTGCCAGCAGTTTCATTGACAGGAGAAACACCATATATTTT.

The rearrangement links TRBV6-5 to TRBJ2-2; 8 bases agree with TRBD2. This CDR3 has 15 residues. V was clipped by 10 bases and J by 4 bases; unmatched bases: 11. CDR1 is MNHEY, CDR2 SVGAGI, per germline. CDR3 residues: CATTLSGGVTGELFF. The CDR3, as DNA: TGTGCCACCACGCTCAGCGGGGGTGTCACCGGGGAGCTGTTTTTT.

This clone appeared many times. The chain combines TRBV5-6 with TRBJ2-7; the D is unclear. Looked up from germline, CDR1 is SGHDT and CDR2 is YYEEEE. CDR3 size: 14 residues. With 1 base removed from V and 5 bases from J, the gap between germline ends came to 13 bases. The CDR3, as DNA: TGTGCCAGCAGCTTGACCGCGGAACTAAACGAGCAGTACTTC. It specifies CASSLTAELNEQYF.

The chain links TRBV5-6 to TRBJ2-1; weak D call: TRBD2 (5 bases). Germline V CDR1 and CDR2: SGHDT, YYEEEE. The V gene lost 2 bases and the J gene lost 9 bases, with 9 bases spanning the gap. The CDR3 has 12 amino acids. The CDR3 spells CASSFVASEQFF. In DNA, the CDR3 is TGTGCCAGCAGCTTCGTAGCGAGTGAGCAGTTCTTC.

The chain combines TRBV6-2 or TRBV6-3 with TRBJ2-1; a possible D gene is TRBD2 (5 bases). The V gene's germline CDR1 is MNHEY and CDR2 SVGEGT. V lost 5 bases, J lost 5 bases, and 10 bases lay in between. The CDR3 has 13 residues. The CDR3 DNA sequence: TGTGCCAGCAGTGAGGGTGTAAACAATGAGCAGTTCTTC. Translation gives CASSEGVNNEQFF.

This clone was seen just once. The chain employs TRBV11-3 and TRBJ1-1; D not certain. The germline CDR1 and CDR2 sequences are SGHNT and YENEEA. The CDR3 consists of 12 residues. V gave up 5 bases and J gave up 5 bases, with 9 bases separating them. CDR3 DNA sequence: TGTGCCAGCAGCCCCAGTCAGACTGAAGCTTTCTTT. This gives the protein CASSPSQTEAFF.

The chain uses TRBV18 and TRBJ1-3; 9 positions agree with TRBD1. V dropped 6 bases and J dropped 0; count of bases not matched to a gene: 6. The germline V gene encodes CDR1 KGHSH and CDR2 LQKENI. The CDR3 is 16 amino acids. The CDR3 DNA reads TGTGCCAGCTCGTCCGGGACAGGGTACTCTGGAAACACCATATATTTT. This gives the protein CASSSGTGYSGNTIYF.

This chain joins TRBV10-3 and TRBJ1-6; tentative D call: TRBD1 (6 bases). The CDR3 has 12 amino acids. From germline, CDR1 is ENHRY and CDR2 SYGVKD. V was clipped by 3 bases and J by 9 bases, with 6 bases between them. This chain's CDR3 is CAISEGGSPLHF. Written as DNA, the CDR3 is TGTGCCATCAGTGAAGGGGGTTCACCCCTCCACTTT.

This clone was observed a handful of times. The chain is built from TRBV3-1 (or the pseudogene TRBV3-2) and TRBJ2-2; D unclear. Per the germline V gene, CDR1 is LGHDT and CDR2 is YNNKEL (reference sequence). The CDR3 runs to 13 residues. V was pared by 2 bases and J by 5 bases, with 6 bases between. The CDR3 coding sequence is TGTGCCAGCAGCCAACCCAATACCGGGGAGCTGTTTTTT. Protein sequence: CASSQPNTGELFF.

The V call is TRBV9, the J call TRBJ2-7, with D possibly TRBD1 on 7 matching bases. The CDR3 has 18 amino acids. Germline CDR1 and CDR2: SGDLS and YYNGEE. Trimming cost V 0 bases and J 2 bases, with 21 bases left between them. CDR3 sequence: CASSVEGAGQAGPYEQYF. The CDR3 DNA follows: TGTGCCAGCAGCGTAGAGGGGGCCGGGCAGGCGGGGCCCTACGAGCAGTACTTC.

Remarks on this clone: Additional DNA sequences in this sample encode the identical CDR3. The chain has TRBV12-3 or TRBV12-4 and TRBJ1-5; D gene ambiguous. The germline V and J ends were trimmed by 3 bases and 4 bases, with 7 bases remaining between them. The CDR3 is 13 amino acids. The CDR3 DNA sequence: TGTGCCAGCAGTTTCCGGGGAAATCAGCCCCAGCATTTT. It encodes CASSFRGNQPQHF.

The chain employs TRBV5-1 and TRBJ1-1; D not resolved. V gave up 0 bases and J gave up 0 bases, with 15 bases separating them. Germline V gene lookup returns CDR1 SGHRS and CDR2 YFSETQ. CDR3 length equals 17 residues. Here the CDR3 reads CASSLDGRGPMNTEAFF. Here the CDR3 DNA reads TGCGCCAGCAGCTTGGACGGCAGAGGGCCCATGAACACTGAAGCTTTCTTT.

This clone occurred a few times. The chain links TRBV29-1 to TRBJ2-6; 7 nucleotides align to TRBD1. This CDR3 is 21 amino acids long. The germline V gene encodes CDR1 SQVTM and CDR2 ANQGSEA. The junction had 18 bases not matched to a gene; V was cut back by 0 bases and J by 1 base. CDR3 protein: CSVEDPGIQTGSSSGANVLTF. The CDR3 bases are TGCAGCGTTGAAGATCCTGGAATACAGACAGGGTCGTCTTCTGGGGCCAACGTCCTGACTTTC.

This clone appeared a single time. The rearrangement links TRBV19 to TRBJ2-3, with D tentatively TRBD1 (6 bases). Looked up from germline, CDR1 is LNHDA and CDR2 is SQIVND (reference sequence). There are 14 residues in the CDR3. Deletions cut 0 bases from V and 6 bases from J, with 10 bases between. CDR3 in DNA: TGTGCCAGTAGTATAGAGGGGGCTTGGGATACGCAGTATTTT. Translating gives CASSIEGAWDTQYF.

The rearrangement joins TRBV5-1 to TRBJ2-3; 7 positions agree with TRBD2. The CDR3 contains 14 residues. J was trimmed by 2 bases and V by 4 bases; bases with no gene match: 4. Germline V gene lookup returns CDR1 SGHRS and CDR2 YFSETQ. The CDR3 bases are TGCGCCAGCAGCCGCGGGAGAACCACAGATACGCAGTATTTT. This sequence encodes CASSRGRTTDTQYF.

The chain is built from TRBV19 and TRBJ1-3; possibly TRBD1 for D (5 bases). From germline, CDR1 is LNHDA and CDR2 SQIVND (reference sequence). V was clipped by 5 bases and J by 1 base, with 15 bases between them. The CDR3 length is 16 residues. CDR3 residues: CASSEFTGISGNTIYF. CDR3 nucleotides: TGTGCCAGTAGTGAATTCACAGGTATATCTGGAAACACCATATATTTT.

The gene calls are TRBV4-1 and TRBJ2-3; tentative D call: TRBD2 (6 bases). Germline CDR1 and CDR2: MGHRA and YSYEKL. The CDR3 extends over 15 amino acids. The V gene lost 1 base and the J gene lost 4 bases, with 12 bases spanning the gap. Here the CDR3 DNA reads TGCGCCAGCAGCCAAGTGAACAGCGGGCCAGATACGCAGTATTTT. Its protein product is CASSQVNSGPDTQYF.